The clone carrying this T cell receptor beta chain has only a few counts. Germline values: CDR1 SGHTA, CDR2 FQGNSA. The V segment lost 5 bases and the J segment 3 bases; nucleotides outside the gene matches: 5. The CDR3 runs to 14 residues. These data are taken from a study of blood T cell repertoires in COVID-19. Study context: The United States, Italy and Spain were the sources of the acute and convalescent COVID-19 samples. PBMCs, B-cell-depleted T cells, or T cells were the source of the cDNA or gDNA that made up the material.

This table comes from immunoSEQ multiplex PCR, and its TCRdb copy is limited to in-frame clones, with some not included. The sample records approximately 67,000 clones, about 90% being singletons. The source of this sequence is a middle-aged man with active COVID-19. The sample taken for sequencing was peripheral blood. The V and J genes are TRBV7-2 and TRBJ2-7; 9 bases line up with TRBD1. The CDR3 sequence is CASSSRQGGYEQYF. CDR3 DNA: TGTGCCAGCAGCAGTCGACAGGGGGGCTACGAGCAGTACTTC.